The 8 T cell receptor beta chains presented below share a single source sample, sequenced in a study of blood T cell repertoires in COVID-19. Measured with immunoSEQ multiplex PCR; TCRdb has only the in-frame clones, and not every one. The data contain under 250,000 clones, approximately 82% of them singletons. Material for sequencing was peripheral blood. All receptors derive from a woman between 18 and 30 years old with acute or convalescent COVID-19.

The CDR3 spells CASSQGLNYGYTF. CDR3 bases: TGTGCCAGTAGTCAGGGACTGAACTATGGCTACACCTTC. The rearrangement links TRBV19 to TRBJ1-2; D is perhaps TRBD1 (5 bases). Trimming removed 5 bases from V and 2 bases from J, with 9 bases in between. The CDR3 is made up of 13 amino acids. Germline V gene lookup returns CDR1 LNHDA and CDR2 SQIVND (reference sequence).

The CDR3 nucleotides are TGTGCCAGCAGCAGGAGCCGGGACAGCCGGGAAAAACTGTTTTTT. Protein: CASSRSRDSREKLFF. The chain has TRBV7-2 and TRBJ1-4; 7 bases align to TRBD1. The CDR3 length is 15 residues. Germline V CDR1 and CDR2: SGHTA, FQGNSA. J gave up 8 bases and V 5 bases, and 11 bases lay outside the gene matches.

The chain uses TRBV3-1 (or the pseudogene TRBV3-2) and TRBJ2-4; D is perhaps TRBD2 (6 bases). In germline, CDR1 is LGHDT, CDR2 YNNKEL (reference sequence). The CDR3 has 15 residues. V was pared by 1 base and J by 8 bases, with 15 bases between. The CDR3 reads CASSQGRGPTHIQYF. DNA of the CDR3: TGTGCCAGCAGCCAAGGGAGGGGCCCTACCCACATTCAGTACTTC.

V is TRBV7-8 and J is TRBJ2-1; tentative D call: TRBD2 (6 bases). Trimming took off 5 bases at V and 8 bases at J, with 10 bases between the two ends. Germline V lookup: CDR1 SGHVS, CDR2 FQNEAQ. The CDR3 extends over 12 amino acids. The CDR3 bases are TGTGCCAGCAGCCCAGGGACTTATGAGCAGTTCTTC. Amino acid sequence: CASSPGTYEQFF.

The rearrangement links TRBV5-5 to TRBJ1-1, with 10 positions matching TRBD1. The CDR3 consists of 13 residues. The trim removed 5 bases at V and 5 bases at J, leaving 3 bases unmatched. Germline V CDR1 and CDR2: SGHKS, YYEKEE (reference sequence). CDR3 region: CASRPGQGTEAFF. Written as DNA, the CDR3 is TGTGCCAGCAGGCCGGGACAGGGGACTGAAGCTTTCTTT. Combining the CDR3 with reference TRBV5-5 and TRBJ1-1 gives the whole variable domain DAGVTQSPTHLIKTRGQQVTLRCSPISGHKSVSWYQQVLGQGPQFIFQYYEKEERGRGNFPDRFSARQFPNYSSELNVNALLLGDSALYLCASRPGQGTEAFFGQGTRLTVV.

The gene calls are TRBV5-5 and TRBJ1-4, with D perhaps TRBD1 (6 bases). The CDR3 totals 17 residues. Trimming cost V 2 bases and J 7 bases, with 21 bases left between them. Looked up from germline, CDR1 is SGHKS and CDR2 is YYEKEE (reference sequence). As DNA, the CDR3 is TGTGCCAGCAGCTTCGAGTCGGGGGGCTCGTTTAGTGAAAAACTGTTTTTT. Translating gives CASSFESGGSFSEKLFF.

The rearrangement uses TRBV7-8 and TRBJ2-2, with D uncertain. Germline V gene lookup returns CDR1 SGHVS and CDR2 FQNEAQ. V was trimmed by 2 bases and J by 3 bases, leaving 7 bases between them. There are 14 residues in the CDR3. The CDR3: CASSLNPYTGELFF. In DNA form, the CDR3 reads TGTGCCAGCAGCTTAAATCCATACACCGGGGAGCTGTTTTTT.

This clone was observed a single time. J is TRBJ1-1 and V is TRBV27; 8 bases match TRBD1. In germline, CDR1 is MNHEY, CDR2 SMNVEV (reference sequence). The CDR3 covers 15 residues. Trimming at V came to 0 bases and at J to 4 bases, leaving 4 bases not matched to a gene. The CDR3 nucleotides read TGTGCCAGCAGTTTATCCCAGGGGGCGAGCACTGAAGCTTTCTTT. Its translation is CASSLSQGASTEAFF.